These T cell receptor beta chains were read from a single sample in a study of blood T cell repertoires in COVID-19. Method: immunoSEQ multiplex PCR; TCRdb's copy keeps in-frame clones and lacks some. The data show 120,000 or so clones, more than 65% seen once. Sequencing was performed on peripheral blood. The receptor set was obtained from a human donor in a cohort sampled during active COVID-19. The conserved cysteine and the conserved F or W are not part of the CDR3 here.

J | V | CDR3
TRBJ2-1 | TRBV9 | ASSGTSGAPYNEQF
TRBJ2-3 | TRBV19 | AARGGNTDTQY
TRBJ1-2 | TRBV24-1 | ATSETGTGGTNYGYT
TRBJ2-7 | TRBV6-6 | ASSSQRTYEQY
TRBJ1-5 | TRBV5-6 | ASSFYSGQLNQPQH
TRBJ2-5 | TRBV21-1 | ASSKQTALAGGRQPQETQY
TRBJ2-6 | TRBV7-9 | ASSLTRGGSGANVLT
TRBJ2-1 | TRBV19 | ASSIAQGVTYNEQF
TRBJ1-4 | TRBV7-9 | ASSSDRDNEKLF
TRBJ2-3 | TRBV12-5 | ASASEGDTQY
TRBJ1-6 | TRBV7-2 | ASSQGQVSNSPLH
TRBJ1-2 | TRBV6-5 | ASKGEGPYGYT
TRBJ2-3 | TRBV19 | ASGGQGVSTDTQY
TRBJ1-3 | TRBV7-9 | ASSIGTAGNTIY
TRBJ2-7 | TRBV11-3 | ASSPGQGSSYEQY
TRBJ1-1 | TRBV19 | ASAQGRDTEAF
TRBJ1-4 | TRBV9 | ASSGTGTTNEKLF
TRBJ2-3 | TRBV2 | ASGLGLAPDTQY
TRBJ2-7 | TRBV3-1/TRBV3-2 | ASSQLTSGRTPYEQY
TRBJ1-1 | TRBV19 | ASTPPGQGVNTEAF
TRBJ2-2 | TRBV7-9 | ASSSTGIHGELF
TRBJ2-3 | TRBV28 | ASSFPSRDTQY